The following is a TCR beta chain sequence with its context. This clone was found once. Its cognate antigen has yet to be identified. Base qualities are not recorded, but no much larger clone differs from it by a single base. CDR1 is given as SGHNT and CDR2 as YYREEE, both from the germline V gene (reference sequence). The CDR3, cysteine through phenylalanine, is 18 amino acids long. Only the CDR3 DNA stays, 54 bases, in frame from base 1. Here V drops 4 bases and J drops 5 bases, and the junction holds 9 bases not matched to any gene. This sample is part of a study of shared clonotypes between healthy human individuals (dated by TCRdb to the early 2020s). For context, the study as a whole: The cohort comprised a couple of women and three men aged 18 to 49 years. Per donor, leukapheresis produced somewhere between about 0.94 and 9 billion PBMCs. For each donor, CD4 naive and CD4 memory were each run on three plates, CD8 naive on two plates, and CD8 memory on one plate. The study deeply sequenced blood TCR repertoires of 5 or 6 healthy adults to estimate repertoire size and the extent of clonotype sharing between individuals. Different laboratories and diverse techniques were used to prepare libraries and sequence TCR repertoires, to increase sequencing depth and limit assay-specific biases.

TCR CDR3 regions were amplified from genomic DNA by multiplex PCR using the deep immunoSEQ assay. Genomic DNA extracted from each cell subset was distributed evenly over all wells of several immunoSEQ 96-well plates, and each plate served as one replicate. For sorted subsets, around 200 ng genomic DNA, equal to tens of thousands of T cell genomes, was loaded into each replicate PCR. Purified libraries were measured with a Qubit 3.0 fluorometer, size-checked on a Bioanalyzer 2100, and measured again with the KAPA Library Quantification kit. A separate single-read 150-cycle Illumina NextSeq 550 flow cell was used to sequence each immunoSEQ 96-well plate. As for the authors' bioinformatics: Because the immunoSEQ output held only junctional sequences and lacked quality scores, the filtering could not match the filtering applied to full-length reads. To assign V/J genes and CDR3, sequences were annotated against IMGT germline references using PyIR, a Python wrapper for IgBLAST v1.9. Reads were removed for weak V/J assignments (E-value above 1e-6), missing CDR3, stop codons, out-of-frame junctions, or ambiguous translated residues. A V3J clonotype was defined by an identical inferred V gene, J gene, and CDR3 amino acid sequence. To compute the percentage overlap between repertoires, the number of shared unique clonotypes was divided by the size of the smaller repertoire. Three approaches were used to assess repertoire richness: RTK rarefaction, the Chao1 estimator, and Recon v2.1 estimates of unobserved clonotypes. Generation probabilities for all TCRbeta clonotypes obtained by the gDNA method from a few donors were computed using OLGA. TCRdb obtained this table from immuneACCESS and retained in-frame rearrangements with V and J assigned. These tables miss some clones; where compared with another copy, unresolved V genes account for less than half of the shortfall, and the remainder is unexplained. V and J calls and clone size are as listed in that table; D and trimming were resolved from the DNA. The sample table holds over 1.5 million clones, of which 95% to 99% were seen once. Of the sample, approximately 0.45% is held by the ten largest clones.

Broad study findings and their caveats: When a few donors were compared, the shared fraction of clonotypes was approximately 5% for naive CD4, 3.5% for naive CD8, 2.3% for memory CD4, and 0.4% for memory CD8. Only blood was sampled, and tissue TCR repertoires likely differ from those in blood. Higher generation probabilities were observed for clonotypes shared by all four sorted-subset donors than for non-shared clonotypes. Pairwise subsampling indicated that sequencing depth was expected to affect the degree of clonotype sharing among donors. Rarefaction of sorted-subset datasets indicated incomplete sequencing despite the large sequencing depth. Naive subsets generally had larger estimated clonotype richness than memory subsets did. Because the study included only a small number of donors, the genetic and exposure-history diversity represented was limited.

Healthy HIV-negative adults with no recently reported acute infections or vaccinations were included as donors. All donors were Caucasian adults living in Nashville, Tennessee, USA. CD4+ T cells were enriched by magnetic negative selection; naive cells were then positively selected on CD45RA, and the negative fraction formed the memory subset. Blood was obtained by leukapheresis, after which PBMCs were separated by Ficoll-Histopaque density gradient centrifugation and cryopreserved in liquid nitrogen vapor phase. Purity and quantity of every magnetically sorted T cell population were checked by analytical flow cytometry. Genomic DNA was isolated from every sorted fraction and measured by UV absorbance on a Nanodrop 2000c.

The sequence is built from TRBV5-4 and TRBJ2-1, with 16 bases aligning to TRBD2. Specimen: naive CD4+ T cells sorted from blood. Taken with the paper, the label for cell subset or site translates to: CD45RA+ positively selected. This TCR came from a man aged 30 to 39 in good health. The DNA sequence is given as TGTGCCAGCAGCCCTCCGGGACTAGCGGGAGGGTCCAACAATGAGCAGTTCTTC. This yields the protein CASSPPGLAGGSNNEQFF.